The 10 T cell receptor beta chains listed next were all sequenced from one sample in a study of cytomegalovirus exposure and HLA in healthy donors. Assay: immunoSEQ multiplex PCR; the TCRdb copy retains only in-frame clones and omits some. The sample yields roughly 300,000 clones, approximately 90% seen once. Sequencing was performed on PBMCs. Receptors originate from a young woman in good health and CMV-seropositive.

This clone was observed once. The CDR3 spells CASSLPGAGPQHF. CDR3 DNA sequence: TGTGCCAGCAGTTTACCAGGGGCAGGGCCCCAGCATTTT. The chain links TRBV28 to TRBJ1-5, with a possible D match to TRBD1 (6 bases). Trimming cost V 2 bases and J 9 bases, with 11 bases left between them. Germline CDR1 MDHEN, CDR2 SYDVKM. The length of the CDR3 is 13 residues.

The chain carries TRBV19 and TRBJ1-5; 8 positions match TRBD1. The CDR3 has 14 residues. Germline values: CDR1 LNHDA, CDR2 SQIVND (reference sequence). J was trimmed by 7 bases and V by 7 bases; bases with no gene match: 9. CDR3 sequence (DNA): TGTGCCAGTACTGCGGACAGGGCTGGACAGCCCCAGCATTTT. Translating gives CASTADRAGQPQHF. The entire variable domain, with the rest obtained from reference TRBV19 and TRBJ1-5, is as follows: DGGITQSPKYLFRKEGQNVTLSCEQNLNHDAMYWYRQDPGQGLRLIYYSQIVNDFQKGDIAEGYSVSREKKESFPLTVTSAQKNPTAFYLCASTADRAGQPQHFGDGTRLSIL.

In this sample, this clone turned up once. The chain uses TRBV30 and TRBJ1-2; D is possibly TRBD1 (5 bases). CDR1 is GTSNPN, CDR2 SVGIG, per germline (reference sequence). V shed 3 bases and J shed 6 bases, with 14 bases lying between them. The CDR3 totals 13 residues. CDR3 residues: CAWRIMAGDGYTF. CDR3 in DNA: TGTGCCTGGAGGATCATGGCGGGGGATGGCTACACCTTC.

The V and J genes are TRBV25-1 and TRBJ2-1; 7 nucleotides agree with TRBD1. The germline CDR1 and CDR2 sequences are MGHDK and SYGVNS. The CDR3 totals 14 residues. With V trimmed by 2 bases and J by 3 bases, 1 base remained unmatched. The CDR3 DNA sequence: TGTGCCAGCAGTGAAAGGGGGCTCTACAATGAGCAGTTCTTC. Protein: CASSERGLYNEQFF.

The chain employs TRBV13 and TRBJ2-3, with 8 bases identical to TRBD1. The CDR3 is 19 amino acids. V lost 7 bases, J lost 2 bases, and 20 bases stayed unmatched. Germline V CDR1 and CDR2: PRHDT, FYEKMQ (reference sequence). The CDR3 loop reads CASTLRTGQGVPHTDTQYF. In nucleotides, the CDR3 is TGTGCCAGCACCCTCCGAACCGGACAGGGAGTCCCTCACACAGATACGCAGTATTTT. Using reference TRBV13 and TRBJ2-3 for the parts outside the CDR3, the full variable domain is AAGVIQSPRHLIKEKRETATLKCYPIPRHDTVYWYQQGPGQDPQFLISFYEKMQSDKGSIPDRFSAQQFSDYHSELNMSSLELGDSALYFCASTLRTGQGVPHTDTQYFGPGTRLTVL.

V usage is TRBV5-1 and J usage is TRBJ2-2, with TRBD1 identical over 7 bases. The germline CDR1 and CDR2 sequences are SGHRS and YFSETQ. V trimming: 2 bases; J trimming: 3 bases; junction bases outside the gene matches: 10. The CDR3 totals 17 residues. The CDR3 DNA is TGCGCCAGCAGCTTTGGCAGGGGGTTGTTGTACACCGGGGAGCTGTTTTTT. Translation: CASSFGRGLLYTGELFF.

V is TRBV5-1 and J is TRBJ2-7, with 9 bases identical to TRBD1. Germline lookup yields CDR1 SGHRS and CDR2 YFSETQ. Trimming at V came to 0 bases and at J to 3 bases, leaving 1 base not matched to a gene. The CDR3 has 14 amino acids. Written as DNA, the CDR3 is TGCGCCAGCAGCTTGGGACAGGGGGTCTACGAGCAGTACTTC. Translated: CASSLGQGVYEQYF.

The V call is TRBV15, the J call TRBJ1-6; D is undetermined. Germline-derived CDR1 and CDR2 are LNHNV and YYDKDF (reference sequence). Trimming took off 0 bases at V and 1 base at J, with 7 bases between the two ends. The CDR3 length is 16 residues. The CDR3 loop is CATSREDGSYNSPLHF. CDR3 in DNA: TGTGCCACCAGCAGAGAGGACGGATCCTATAATTCACCCCTCCACTTT.

The V call is TRBV2, the J call TRBJ2-5, with D unclear. The CDR3 has 17 amino acids. Trimming took 3 bases from V and 2 from J, leaving 19 bases between them. Germline CDR1 SNHLY, CDR2 FYNNEI. CDR3 coding DNA: TGTGCCAGCAGTGATGTCACCCGCCGGTATGGACAAGAGACCCAGTACTTC. Translated, it gives CASSDVTRRYGQETQYF.

The chain uses TRBV7-6 and TRBJ2-3; 8 bases line up with TRBD2. This CDR3 comprises 14 residues. Germline V gene data show CDR1 as SGHVS and CDR2 as FNYEAQ. The J segment lost 2 bases and the V segment lost 5 bases, leaving 3 bases of the junction unmatched. The CDR3 loop reads CASSIGLATDTQYF. The CDR3 DNA is TGTGCCAGCAGCATAGGACTAGCCACAGATACGCAGTATTTT.